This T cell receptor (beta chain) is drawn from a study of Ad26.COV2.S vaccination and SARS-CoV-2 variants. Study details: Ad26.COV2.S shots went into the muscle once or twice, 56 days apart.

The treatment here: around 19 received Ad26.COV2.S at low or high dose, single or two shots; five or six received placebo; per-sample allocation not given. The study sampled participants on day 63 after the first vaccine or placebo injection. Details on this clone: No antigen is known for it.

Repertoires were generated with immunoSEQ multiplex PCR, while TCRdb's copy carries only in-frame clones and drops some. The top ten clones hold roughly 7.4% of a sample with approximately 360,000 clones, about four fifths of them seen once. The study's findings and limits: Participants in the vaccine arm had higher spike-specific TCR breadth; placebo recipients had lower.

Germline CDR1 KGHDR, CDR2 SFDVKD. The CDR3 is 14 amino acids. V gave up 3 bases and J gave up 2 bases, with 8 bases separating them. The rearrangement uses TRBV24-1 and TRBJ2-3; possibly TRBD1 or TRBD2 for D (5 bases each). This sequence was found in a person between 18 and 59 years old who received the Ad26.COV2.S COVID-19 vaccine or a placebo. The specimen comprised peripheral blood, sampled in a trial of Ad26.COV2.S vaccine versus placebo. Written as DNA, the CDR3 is TGTGCCACCAGTGATGGGGGTTACACAGATACGCAGTATTTT. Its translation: CATSDGGYTDTQYF.